These 12 T cell receptor beta chains originate from one sample sequenced in a study of T-cell memory formation after mild COVID-19. TCRdb reprocessed the 5' RACE reads via MiXCR and lists one record per CDR3 protein. The sample carries about 540,000 distinct CDR3 sequences, around 20% recorded once. Specimen: PBMCs or a T cell subset sorted from them (not recorded which). Receptors originate from an adult woman who had mild COVID-19 (a few samples of this study predate the infection). Cell type and time point are not known.

The chain is built from TRBV18 and TRBJ2-1; D remains unclear. From germline, CDR1 is KGHSH and CDR2 LQKENI. The length of the CDR3 is 15 residues. V lost 6 bases to trimming and J lost 4 bases, with 16 bases between them. This chain's CDR3 is CASSPPWRFYNEQFF. The CDR3 DNA reads TGTGCCAGCTCCCCCCCGTGGCGATTTTACAATGAGCAGTTCTTC. Supplemented by reference TRBV18 and TRBJ2-1, the full variable domain reads NAGVMQNPRHLVRRRGQEARLRCSPMKGHSHVYWYRQLPEEGLKFMVYLQKENIIDESGMPKERFSAEFPKEGPSILRIQQVVRGDSAAYFCASSPPWRFYNEQFFGPGTRLTVL.

There are a few counts of this clonotype. This chain connects TRBV24-1 to TRBJ2-3; D remains ambiguous. Germline loops: CDR1 KGHDR, CDR2 SFDVKD. The CDR3 sequence is 15 residues long. Trimming removed 4 bases from V and 0 bases from J, with 10 bases in between. This chain's CDR3 is CATSEQYPSTDTQYF. The CDR3 DNA reads TGTGCCACCAGTGAACAGTACCCCAGCACAGATACGCAGTATTTT.

Only one count was recorded for this clonotype. This chain links TRBV4-1 with TRBJ1-1; D is unresolved. The CDR3 contains 16 residues. V lost 4 bases, J lost 5 bases, and 20 bases lay in between. Germline loops: CDR1 MGHRA, CDR2 YSYEKL. CDR3 nucleotides: TGCGCCAGCAGCCCTCGGTGGGAAACGGGAGGGACTGAAGCTTTCTTT. Its protein product is CASSPRWETGGTEAFF.

This clonotype has only a few counts. The V and J genes are TRBV5-1 and TRBJ1-2, with D hard to call. The V gene's germline CDR1 is SGHRS and CDR2 YFSETQ. Trimming cost V 0 bases and J 3 bases, with 3 bases left between them. The CDR3 is 12 residues long. The CDR3 region is CASSLEDYGYTF. CDR3 in DNA: TGCGCCAGCAGCTTGGAGGACTATGGCTACACCTTC.

The sample holds a few counts of this clonotype. The V gene is TRBV20-1, the J gene TRBJ1-5, with D perhaps TRBD1 (5 bases). Between the trimmed V and J ends, which lost 7 bases and 2 bases, there was a span of 9 bases. The CDR3 is 12 amino acids. The germline CDR1 and CDR2 sequences are DFQATT and SNEGSKA (reference sequence). CDR3 amino acids: CSVRDGNQPQHF. The CDR3, as DNA: TGCAGTGTCAGGGATGGCAATCAGCCCCAGCATTTT.

This clonotype was seen a few times. The rearrangement uses TRBV27 and TRBJ1-1; no clear D gene. The CDR3 is 14 residues long. V was shortened by 5 bases and J by 0 bases, with 10 bases between the two germline ends. The germline CDR1 and CDR2 sequences are MNHEY and SMNVEV (reference sequence). The CDR3 DNA reads TGTGCCAGCAGTCCCACACGGATGAACACTGAAGCTTTCTTT. Residues: CASSPTRMNTEAFF.

The chain uses TRBV7-9 and TRBJ2-1; 11 bases match TRBD1. The CDR3 extends over 14 amino acids. V was clipped by 6 bases and J by 7 bases; unmatched bases: 5. Germline V CDR1 and CDR2: SEHNR, FQNEAQ (reference sequence). The CDR3 coding sequence is TGTGCCAGCAGTTCGGACAGGGGGCAGAATGAGCAGTTCTTC. Protein sequence: CASSSDRGQNEQFF.

This clonotype was observed a handful of times. The chain uses TRBV20-1 and TRBJ2-3; 9 bases agree with TRBD2. CDR3 length: 17 residues. After removal of 0 bases from V and 1 base from J, the junction contained 8 bases not matched to a gene. Germline V lookup: CDR1 DFQATT, CDR2 SNEGSKA (reference sequence). The chain's CDR3 is CSARDILWTSGTDTQYF. The DNA for the CDR3 is TGCAGTGCTAGAGACATTCTTTGGACTAGCGGCACAGATACGCAGTATTTT.

DNA of the CDR3: TGTGCCAGCAGCCCAGGACTAGCGGGGCATAACAATGAGCAGTTCTTC. Encoded protein: CASSPGLAGHNNEQFF. The rearrangement uses TRBV7-8 and TRBJ2-1; the match to TRBD2 covers 12 bases. Trimming cost V 5 bases and J 5 bases; bases outside gene matches: 7. CDR1 is SGHVS and CDR2 is FQNEAQ in the germline V gene. The CDR3 totals 16 residues.

The chain recombines TRBV7-9 with TRBJ1-5; a possible D gene is TRBD1 (5 bases). This CDR3 is built from 17 residues. With 1 base removed from V and 4 bases from J, the gap between germline ends came to 17 bases. Per germline, CDR1 SEHNR and CDR2 FQNEAQ (reference sequence). The CDR3 region has the DNA TGTGCCAGCAGCTTAGTAGCCCTCAGGGTGCGGAATCAGCCCCAGCATTTT. Translating gives CASSLVALRVRNQPQHF.

The V gene is TRBV12-3 or TRBV12-4, the J gene TRBJ2-7, with D possibly matching TRBD1 (6 bases). With 5 bases removed from V and 1 base from J, the gap between germline ends came to 9 bases. CDR3 size: 13 residues. The CDR3, as DNA: TGTGCCAGCAGTATCAGGGGATCCTACGAGCAGTACTTC. Its protein product is CASSIRGSYEQYF.

At least ten counts were recorded for this clonotype. The chain carries TRBV5-1 and TRBJ2-3; D not certain. Germline loops: CDR1 SGHRS, CDR2 YFSETQ. The CDR3 has 14 residues. Trimming removed 1 base at V and 6 bases at J, with 12 bases between. The CDR3 spells CASSLNQYSDTQYF. The CDR3 coding sequence is TGCGCCAGCAGCTTGAACCAGTATTCTGATACGCAGTATTTT.